This is a list of T cell receptor beta chains from one sample in a study of blood T cell repertoires in COVID-19. TCRdb's table, derived via immunoSEQ multiplex PCR, lists solely in-frame clones and lacks some. In the table there are about 180,000 clones, 80% to 90% of which are singletons. The sequencing sample was made of peripheral blood. All receptors come from a man aged 18 to 29 who had recovered from COVID-19. CDR3s include the opening cysteine and the closing phenylalanine or tryptophan. Each record gives: clone size, V gene, CDR3 length, J gene, D gene, CDR3 protein, CDR3 DNA. The D gene is left open where the match is weak. Some rows mark clone size as missing; the rest say once, few, many or name a class of expanded clone.

>NA|TRBV6-2/TRBV6-3|16|TRBJ1-4|NA
CASSYEQGRLNEKLFF
TGTGCCAGCAGTTACGAACAGGGAAGACTTAATGAAAAACTGTTTTTT
>NA|TRBV5-1|15|TRBJ2-5|TRBD2
CASSFGGTSQETQYF
TGCGCCAGCAGCTTTGGAGGGACTAGCCAAGAGACCCAGTACTTC
>once|TRBV19|15|TRBJ1-1|TRBD1
CASRRTGGGNTEAFF
TGTGCCAGTAGGCGTACAGGGGGCGGGAACACTGAAGCTTTCTTT
>NA|TRBV5-5|13|TRBJ2-7|NA
CASSLVQTYEQYF
TGTGCCAGCAGCTTGGTTCAGACCTACGAGCAGTACTTC
>NA|TRBV13|16|TRBJ2-4|TRBD2
CASSSRLAGDQNIQYF
TGTGCCAGCAGCTCACGACTAGCGGGAGATCAAAACATTCAGTACTTC
>NA|TRBV6-2/TRBV6-3|16|TRBJ2-7|NA
CASSYRTGRDYYEQYF
TGTGCCAGCAGTTACCGGACAGGGAGGGACTACTACGAGCAGTACTTC
>NA|TRBV7-6|14|TRBJ2-7|TRBD1
CASSPGQSYYEQYF
TGTGCCAGCAGCCCGGGACAGTCCTACTACGAGCAGTACTTC
>NA|TRBV5-8|15|TRBJ2-1|NA
CASSLRGFSYNEQFF
TGTGCCAGCAGCTTGCGGGGATTTTCCTACAATGAGCAGTTCTTC
>NA|TRBV11-2|14|TRBJ1-5|NA
CASSLSSSNQPQHF
TGTGCCAGCAGCTTATCTAGTAGCAATCAGCCCCAGCATTTT
>NA|TRBV9|19|TRBJ2-1|TRBD2
CASSRIPIPGGARYNEQFF
TGTGCCAGCAGCCGAATCCCAATCCCGGGGGGGGCGAGGTACAATGAGCAGTTCTTC
>NA|TRBV14|14|TRBJ2-4|NA
CASSQGAGRFPVFF
TGTGCCAGCAGCCAAGGAGCAGGGCGGTTTCCCGTTTTCTTC
>NA|TRBV9|15|TRBJ2-1|NA
CASSVGTGPHNEQFF
TGTGCCAGCAGCGTAGGAACAGGGCCACACAATGAGCAGTTCTTC
>NA|TRBV5-1|13|TRBJ1-1|NA
CASSFAPTGEAFF
TGCGCCAGCAGTTTTGCGCCTACAGGAGAAGCTTTCTTT
>NA|TRBV7-9|15|TRBJ2-1|NA
CASSFSRDSYNEQFF
TGTGCCAGCAGCTTCTCCAGGGACTCCTACAATGAGCAGTTCTTC
>NA|TRBV3-1/TRBV3-2|15|TRBJ2-7|TRBD2
CASSQSAGPGGEQYF
TGTGCCAGCAGCCAATCCGCCGGTCCGGGGGGCGAGCAGTACTTC
>NA|TRBV28|17|TRBJ1-6|TRBD1
CASSPPGQGTYNSPLHF
TGTGCCAGCAGTCCCCCAGGACAGGGGACATATAATTCACCCCTCCACTTT
>NA|TRBV3-1/TRBV3-2|17|TRBJ1-6|NA
CASSQERRGVENSPLHF
TGTGCCAGCAGCCAAGAGAGGAGGGGTGTCGAAAATTCACCCCTCCACTTT
>NA|TRBV3-1/TRBV3-2|16|TRBJ2-1|NA
CASSQDHRASYNEQFF
TGTGCCAGCAGCCAAGACCACAGGGCCTCCTACAATGAGCAGTTCTTC
>NA|TRBV7-8|15|TRBJ1-5|NA
CASSSGGTKTQPQHF
TGTGCCAGCAGCTCGGGAGGGACTAAGACTCAGCCCCAGCATTTT
>NA|TRBV29-1|14|TRBJ2-5|TRBD2
CSVAAGGPQETQYF
TGCAGCGTTGCAGCGGGAGGGCCCCAAGAGACCCAGTACTTC
>NA|TRBV16|15|TRBJ1-1|NA
CASSRVGGMNTEAFF
TGTGCCAGCAGCCGAGTGGGGGGTATGAACACTGAAGCTTTCTTT
>NA|TRBV7-9|14|TRBJ1-1|TRBD1
CASSWGQANTEAFF
TGTGCCAGCAGCTGGGGACAGGCGAACACTGAAGCTTTCTTT
>NA|TRBV12-3/TRBV12-4|13|TRBJ1-6|NA
CASSFGWNSPLHF
TGTGCCAGCAGTTTCGGGTGGAATTCACCCCTCCACTTT
>NA|TRBV5-5|11|TRBJ2-5|NA
CASTLQETQYF
TGTGCCAGCACCCTCCAAGAGACCCAGTACTTC
>NA|TRBV9|15|TRBJ2-3|TRBD2
CASSGLAGVSDTQYF
TGTGCCAGCAGTGGACTAGCGGGAGTCTCAGATACGCAGTATTTT
>NA|TRBV6-2/TRBV6-3|13|TRBJ2-4|NA
CASSYGEEFIQYF
TGTGCCAGCAGTTACGGGGAGGAGTTCATTCAGTACTTC
>NA|TRBV24-1|15|TRBJ2-1|TRBD2
CATSPPGLAGGKQFF
TGTGCCACCAGTCCACCGGGACTAGCGGGTGGAAAGCAGTTCTTC
>NA|TRBV4-2|15|TRBJ1-4|NA
CASSQDLFGSPIKFF
TGTGCCAGCAGCCAAGATCTTTTTGGCAGTCCCATCAAGTTTTTT
>many|TRBV4-3|15|TRBJ2-5|TRBD1
CASSQDTRQGETQYF
TGCGCCAGCAGCCAAGATACCCGACAGGGAGAGACCCAGTACTTC
>NA|TRBV19|15|TRBJ2-7|NA
CASTPQTGSGYEQYF
TGTGCCAGTACCCCCCAGACAGGGAGCGGGTACGAGCAGTACTTC
>NA|TRBV9|16|TRBJ1-1|NA
CASSVVGGGRNTEAFF
TGTGCCAGCAGCGTAGTGGGTGGGGGCAGGAACACTGAAGCTTTCTTT
>NA|TRBV5-4|14|TRBJ2-7|NA
CASSTRTAMYEQYF
TGTGCCAGCAGCACCCGGACAGCAATGTACGAGCAGTACTTC
>NA|TRBV5-1|15|TRBJ2-1|TRBD2
CASSLDLAGGNEQFF
TGCGCCAGCAGCTTGGATTTGGCGGGGGGCAATGAGCAGTTCTTC
>NA|TRBV19|14|TRBJ1-1|NA
CASTTGGGIGEAFF
TGTGCCAGTACGACGGGGGGCGGTATTGGTGAAGCTTTCTTT
>NA|TRBV27|20|TRBJ2-5|TRBD2
CASSLDAGLAGGPYQETQYF
TGTGCCAGCAGTTTGGACGCGGGACTAGCGGGAGGACCGTACCAAGAGACCCAGTACTTC
>NA|TRBV10-2|15|TRBJ2-7|TRBD1
CASSGPGQGTYEQYF
TGCGCCAGCAGTGGGCCGGGACAGGGGACCTACGAGCAGTACTTC
>NA|TRBV19|14|TRBJ2-7|TRBD2
CASKPSGGSYEQYF
TGTGCCAGTAAGCCTAGCGGAGGCTCCTACGAGCAGTACTTC
>NA|TRBV19|13|TRBJ1-5|NA
CASSIMAGQPQHF
TGTGCCAGTAGTATAATGGCAGGCCAGCCCCAGCATTTT
>NA|TRBV29-1|13|TRBJ1-5|TRBD1
CSVAGTGLGPQHF
TGCAGCGTTGCCGGGACAGGGCTCGGGCCCCAGCATTTT
>NA|TRBV6-5|14|TRBJ1-3|NA
CASSTTGWGNTIYF
TGTGCCAGCAGTACAACAGGGTGGGGAAACACCATATATTTT
>once|TRBV19|15|TRBJ2-3|TRBD2
CASSIESGRTDTQYF
TGTGCCAGTAGTATAGAAAGCGGGAGGACAGATACGCAGTATTTT
>NA|TRBV19|13|TRBJ1-1|NA
CASSPQGRTEAFF
TGTGCCAGTAGTCCCCAGGGAAGGACTGAAGCTTTCTTT
>NA|TRBV11-2|16|TRBJ2-1|TRBD1
CASRRVGQGTLGEQFF
TGTGCCAGCAGGCGAGTGGGACAGGGAACCTTGGGTGAGCAGTTCTTC
>NA|TRBV5-6|15|TRBJ2-7|TRBD1
CASSLVGTVRNEQYF
TGTGCCAGCAGCTTGGTAGGGACAGTTCGGAACGAGCAGTACTTC
>NA|TRBV7-9|16|TRBJ2-1|TRBD2
CASSETQRESGDEQFF
TGTGCCAGCAGCGAAACACAGCGGGAGTCGGGTGATGAGCAGTTCTTC
>NA|TRBV18|16|TRBJ2-7|TRBD1
CASSLGQAHGPYEQYF
TGTGCCAGCTCACTAGGACAGGCCCACGGGCCCTACGAGCAGTACTTC
>NA|TRBV27|14|TRBJ2-7|TRBD1
CASSSGTVLWEQYF
TGTGCCAGCAGTTCGGGGACAGTCCTTTGGGAGCAGTACTTC
>NA|TRBV2|14|TRBJ2-1|NA
CASSVESLDNEQFF
TGTGCCAGCAGTGTGGAGTCCCTTGACAATGAGCAGTTCTTC
>NA|TRBV10-1|19|TRBJ2-7|NA
CASTPLSSGGAHSLYEQYF
TGCGCCAGCACCCCGCTCTCCTCTGGAGGGGCCCACTCTCTATACGAGCAGTACTTC
>NA|TRBV6-5|11|TRBJ2-5|NA
CASRGGRAQYF
TGTGCCAGCAGGGGCGGGCGGGCCCAGTACTTC
>NA|TRBV3-1/TRBV3-2|18|TRBJ2-1|TRBD2
CASSPGLAGGSPYNEQFF
TGTGCCAGCAGCCCGGGACTAGCGGGAGGGTCTCCGTACAATGAGCAGTTCTTC
>NA|TRBV4-1|18|TRBJ2-1|TRBD2
CASSPITLAGGPGNEQFF
TGCGCCAGCAGCCCGATTACGCTAGCGGGAGGGCCGGGGAATGAGCAGTTCTTC
>NA|TRBV7-9|13|TRBJ2-5|NA
CASSFEAGETQYF
TGTGCCAGCAGCTTTGAGGCAGGGGAGACCCAGTACTTC
>once|TRBV5-5|14|TRBJ1-5|TRBD1
CASSFGTGPRAQHF
TGTGCCAGCAGCTTCGGGACAGGGCCTAGAGCCCAGCATTTT
>NA|TRBV11-2|19|TRBJ2-1|TRBD2
CASSLGASGRTLRYNEQFF
TGTGCCAGCAGCTTAGGCGCCAGCGGGAGGACCCTACGATACAATGAGCAGTTCTTC
>NA|TRBV19|14|TRBJ1-1|NA
CASRSGGGGTEAFF
TGTGCCAGTAGGAGCGGGGGCGGAGGAACTGAAGCTTTCTTT
>once|TRBV5-1|17|TRBJ2-5|TRBD2
CASSFRGVAGYQETQYF
TGCGCCAGCAGCTTCCGTGGGGTAGCGGGCTACCAAGAGACCCAGTACTTC
>few|TRBV7-9|16|TRBJ2-3|TRBD1
CASSPPRQGVTDTQYF
TGTGCCAGCAGCCCCCCTAGACAGGGAGTAACGGATACGCAGTATTTT
>NA|TRBV3-1/TRBV3-2|15|TRBJ2-7|TRBD2
CASSWASGRADEQYF
TGTGCCAGCAGCTGGGCTAGCGGGAGAGCTGACGAGCAGTACTTC